This record covers a single T cell receptor (beta chain). Germline assignment: CDR1 PRHDT and CDR2 FYEKMQ (reference sequence). V lost 5 bases and J lost 3; bases outside the gene matches: 5. The CDR3 contains 15 residues. Clones were sequenced by immunoSEQ multiplex PCR, and TCRdb holds only the in-frame ones, with some missing. Of 85,000 to 100,000 clones in the sample, 75% to 85% are singletons; the top ten hold 4% to 5.5%. These data are taken from a study of blood T cell repertoires in COVID-19. This chain links TRBV13 with TRBJ2-7; TRBD2 matches at 12 bases. This TCR was sampled from an elderly man with COVID-19, enrolled during active disease. Material: peripheral blood. This CDR3 reads CASSPRLAGDYEQYF. In nucleotides, the CDR3 is TGTGCCAGCAGCCCCAGACTAGCGGGGGACTACGAGCAGTACTTC. The whole variable domain, remainder taken from reference TRBV13 and TRBJ2-7, is AAGVIQSPRHLIKEKRETATLKCYPIPRHDTVYWYQQGPGQDPQFLISFYEKMQSDKGSIPDRFSAQQFSDYHSELNMSSLELGDSALYFCASSPRLAGDYEQYFGPGTRLTVT.